This record looks at one T cell receptor (beta chain) sequence and its context. This entry comes from a study of shared clonotypes between healthy human individuals. When samples were unsorted, some 84 million PBMCs were used for genomic DNA. The run depth of the assay was deep. Measured with immunoSEQ multiplex PCR; TCRdb has only the in-frame clones, and not every one. This table holds fewer than 600,000 clones, approximately 79% found once. After removal of 8 bases from V and 8 bases from J, the junction contained 14 bases not matched to a gene. Germline CDR1 and CDR2: MNHEY and SMNVEV (reference sequence). The CDR3 has 15 residues.

This clonotype was sampled from a woman between 35 and 50 years old in good health. Some clones in this sample may be carry-over from other donors' samples. The V and J genes are TRBV27 and TRBJ2-1, with 8 bases matching TRBD2. The specimen was PBMCs. CDR3 sequence reads: CASSTTGTRGDEQFF. CDR3 nucleotide sequence: TGTGCCAGCTCCACGACCGGGACTAGAGGGGATGAGCAGTTCTTC.